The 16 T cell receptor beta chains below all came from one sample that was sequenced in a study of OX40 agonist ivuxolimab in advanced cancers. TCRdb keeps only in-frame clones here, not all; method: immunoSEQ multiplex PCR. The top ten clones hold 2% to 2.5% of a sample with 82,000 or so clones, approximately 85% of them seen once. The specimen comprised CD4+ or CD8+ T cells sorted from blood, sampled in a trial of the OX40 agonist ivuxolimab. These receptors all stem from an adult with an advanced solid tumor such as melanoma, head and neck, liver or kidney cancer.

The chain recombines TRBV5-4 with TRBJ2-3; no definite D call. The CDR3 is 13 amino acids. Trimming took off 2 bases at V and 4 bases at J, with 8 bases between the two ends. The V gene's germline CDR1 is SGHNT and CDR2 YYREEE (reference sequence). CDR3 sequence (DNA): TGTGCCAGCAGCTTAAGATCCGCAGATACGCAGTATTTT. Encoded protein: CASSLRSADTQYF.

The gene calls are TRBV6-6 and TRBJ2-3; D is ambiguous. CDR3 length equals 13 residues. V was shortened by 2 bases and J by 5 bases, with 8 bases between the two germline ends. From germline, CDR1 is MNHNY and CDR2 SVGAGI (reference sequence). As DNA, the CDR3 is TGTGCCAGCAGTTACAGGAAGAGAGATACGCAGTATTTT. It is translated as CASSYRKRDTQYF.

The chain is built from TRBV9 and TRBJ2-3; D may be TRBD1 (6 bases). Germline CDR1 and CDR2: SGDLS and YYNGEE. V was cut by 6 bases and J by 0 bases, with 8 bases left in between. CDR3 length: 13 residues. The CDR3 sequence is CASNRASTDTQYF. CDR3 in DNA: TGTGCCAGCAACAGGGCTAGCACAGATACGCAGTATTTT.

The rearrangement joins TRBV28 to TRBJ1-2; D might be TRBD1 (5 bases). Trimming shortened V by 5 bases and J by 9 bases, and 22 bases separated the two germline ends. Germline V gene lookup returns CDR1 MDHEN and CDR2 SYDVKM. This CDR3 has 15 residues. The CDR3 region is CASSPNRDGGGSYTF. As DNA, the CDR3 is TGTGCCAGCAGTCCGAACCGGGACGGCGGAGGGAGCTACACCTTC.

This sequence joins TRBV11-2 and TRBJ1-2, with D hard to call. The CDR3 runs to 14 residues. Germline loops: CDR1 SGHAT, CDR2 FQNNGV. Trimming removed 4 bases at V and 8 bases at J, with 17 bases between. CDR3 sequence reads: CASSSAVYGLGYTF. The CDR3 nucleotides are TGTGCCAGCAGCTCCGCCGTCTACGGTCTCGGCTACACCTTC.

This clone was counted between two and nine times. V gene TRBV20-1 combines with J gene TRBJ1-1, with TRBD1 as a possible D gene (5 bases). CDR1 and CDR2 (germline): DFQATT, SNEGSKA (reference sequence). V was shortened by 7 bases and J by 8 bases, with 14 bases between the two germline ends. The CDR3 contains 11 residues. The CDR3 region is CSGGRAGEAFF. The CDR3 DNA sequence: TGCAGTGGCGGGCGAGCAGGGGAAGCTTTCTTT.

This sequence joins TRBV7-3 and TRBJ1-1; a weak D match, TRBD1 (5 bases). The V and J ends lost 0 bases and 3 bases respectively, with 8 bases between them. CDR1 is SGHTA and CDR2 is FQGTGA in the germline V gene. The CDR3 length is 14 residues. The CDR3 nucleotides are TGTGCCAGCAGCTTAACGGGGGACCACACTGAAGCTTTCTTT. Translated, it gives CASSLTGDHTEAFF.

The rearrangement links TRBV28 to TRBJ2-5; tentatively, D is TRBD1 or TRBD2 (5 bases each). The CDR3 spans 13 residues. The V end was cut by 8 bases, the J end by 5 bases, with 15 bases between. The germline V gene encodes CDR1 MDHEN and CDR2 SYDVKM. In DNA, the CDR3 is TGTGCCAGCGGTCGGTGGGACGGGGAGACCCAGTACTTC. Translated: CASGRWDGETQYF.

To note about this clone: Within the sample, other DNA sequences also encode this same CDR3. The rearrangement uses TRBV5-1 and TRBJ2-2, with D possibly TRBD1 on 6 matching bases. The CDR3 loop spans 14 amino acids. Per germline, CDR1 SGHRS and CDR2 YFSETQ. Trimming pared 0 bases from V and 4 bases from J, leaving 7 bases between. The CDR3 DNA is TGCGCCAGCAGCTTGGAAGGGGGCACCGGGGAGCTGTTTTTT. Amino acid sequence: CASSLEGGTGELFF.

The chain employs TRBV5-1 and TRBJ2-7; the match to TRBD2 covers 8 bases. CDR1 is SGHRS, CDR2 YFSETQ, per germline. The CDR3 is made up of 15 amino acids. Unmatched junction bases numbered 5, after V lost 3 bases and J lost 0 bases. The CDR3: CASSSGGGGSYEQYF. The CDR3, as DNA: TGCGCCAGCAGCTCGGGAGGGGGGGGCTCCTACGAGCAGTACTTC.

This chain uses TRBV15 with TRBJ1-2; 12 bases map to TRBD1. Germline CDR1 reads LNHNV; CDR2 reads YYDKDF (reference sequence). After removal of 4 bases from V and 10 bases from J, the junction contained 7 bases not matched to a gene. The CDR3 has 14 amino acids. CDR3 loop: CATSTTGTGGIYTF. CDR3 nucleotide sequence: TGTGCCACCAGCACGACCGGGACAGGGGGCATCTACACCTTC. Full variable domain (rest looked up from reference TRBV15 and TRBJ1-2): DAMVIQNPRYQVTQFGKPVTLSCSQTLNHNVMYWYQQKSSQAPKLLFHYYDKDFNNEADTPDNFQSRRPNTSFCFLDIRSPGLGDTAMYLCATSTTGTGGIYTFGSGTRLTVV.

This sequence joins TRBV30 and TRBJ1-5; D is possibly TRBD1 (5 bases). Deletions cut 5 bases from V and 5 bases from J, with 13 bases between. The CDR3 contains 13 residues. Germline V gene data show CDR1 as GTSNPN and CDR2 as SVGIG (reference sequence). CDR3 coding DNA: TGTGCCTGGGCACTAAGGGGTGATCAGCCCCAGCATTTT. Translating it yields CAWALRGDQPQHF.

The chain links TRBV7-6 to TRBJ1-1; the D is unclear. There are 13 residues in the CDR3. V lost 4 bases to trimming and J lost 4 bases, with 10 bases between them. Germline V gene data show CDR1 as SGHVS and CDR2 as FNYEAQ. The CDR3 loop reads CASSSHISTEAFF. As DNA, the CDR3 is TGTGCCAGCAGCTCGCATATATCCACTGAAGCTTTCTTT.

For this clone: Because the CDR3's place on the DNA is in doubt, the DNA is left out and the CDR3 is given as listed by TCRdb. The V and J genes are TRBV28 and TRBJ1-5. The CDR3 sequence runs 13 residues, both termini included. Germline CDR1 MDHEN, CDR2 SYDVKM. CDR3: CASSVPPRQPQHF.

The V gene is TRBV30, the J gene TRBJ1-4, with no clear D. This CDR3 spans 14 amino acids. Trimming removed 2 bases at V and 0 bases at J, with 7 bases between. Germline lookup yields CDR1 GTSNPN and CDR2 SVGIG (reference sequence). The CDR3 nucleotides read TGTGCCTGGAGTCGCATAGCAACTAATGAAAAACTGTTTTTT. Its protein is CAWSRIATNEKLFF. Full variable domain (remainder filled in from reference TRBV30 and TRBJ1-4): SQTIHQWPATLVQPVGSPLSLECTVEGTSNPNLYWYRQAAGRGLQLLFYSVGIGQISSEVPQNLSASRPQDRQFILSSKKLLLSDSGFYLCAWSRIATNEKLFFGSGTQLSVL.

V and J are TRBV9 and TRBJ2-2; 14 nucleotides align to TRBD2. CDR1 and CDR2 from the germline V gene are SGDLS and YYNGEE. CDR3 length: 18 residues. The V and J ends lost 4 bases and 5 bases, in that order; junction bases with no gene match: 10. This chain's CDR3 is CASSRATSGGAGTGELFF. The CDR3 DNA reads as TGTGCCAGCAGCCGAGCGACTAGCGGGGGGGCGGGGACCGGGGAGCTGTTTTTT.